This T cell receptor (beta chain) was captured by sequencing in a study of beta chain features in type 1 diabetes (dated by TCRdb to between 2018 and 2020). About the investigation overall: Mean age, gender distribution, total cell number and subset yield did not differ between patients and healthy donors. Regulatory and stem cell-like memory subsets were obtained from only 8 patients and roughly eight healthy donors, while naive and central memory subsets were obtained from all 28 donors. The study compared the TCRB repertoires of sorted circulating CD4+ T cell subsets in recently diagnosed type 1 diabetes patients with those in matched healthy donors. A total of roughly 98,000,000 sorted cells were examined across all samples, and a strong correlation was observed between cell number per subset and RNA yield. What the work shows at the level of the full study, not this receptor alone: Naive, central memory and regulatory TCRB repertoires appeared to be more alike among patients than among healthy donors. A moderate but significant shortening of TCRB CDR3 length was observed in type 1 diabetes patients in all four CD4+ subsets. At VDJ recombination sites, patients with type 1 diabetes made fewer insertions and deleted more nucleotides, a pattern implying thymic rearrangement abnormalities. Because the HLA sub-analyses included only small numbers of individuals, any influence of HLA type on TCRB rearrangement was left unresolved. PCR may preferentially amplify shorter templates, but because patient and control samples were amplified and corrected together, any resulting skew would affect both groups equally. Because cDNA rather than genomic DNA was sequenced, highly expressing activated cells could have been over-represented, although no difference in activation and CD3 levels was found between groups.

CDR1 and CDR2 are drawn from the germline V gene: MDHEN, SYDVKM. From the cysteine up to the phenylalanine, the CDR3 has a length of 14 residues. Of all the DNA, just the CDR3 is kept, 42 bases in frame from base 1. V is shortened by 7 bases, J by 8 bases, and the region joining them spans 20 bases. The entire amount of isolated RNA was reverse transcribed using the High Capacity cDNA Reverse Transcription Kit, so the sequenced TCRB transcripts were expressed ones. Naive, central memory and regulatory T cell samples underwent deep immunoSEQ sequencing, averaging approximately 3.3 million total reads per sample. Sorted cells were lysed in RLT buffer and RNA was extracted with DNase-treated RNeasy Micro or Mini kits, depending on cell number. To prevent cross-contamination, each cell subset was processed individually, whereas patient and healthy donor samples were processed jointly. TCRB sequences were amplified from cDNA with the immunoSEQ multiplex PCR, producing 87-bp fragments spanning the CDR3 region. Amplicons were sequenced on the Illumina HiSeq platform. In the authors' own workflow: PCR bias was computationally corrected using synthetic template baselines, reads within Hamming distance 2 were collapsed, and singletons that could not be merged were discarded. Reads were aligned against IMGT so that V, D and J genes, CDR3 length and insertions or deletions at six rearrangement sites could be assigned. Within each subset, clonotype counts were normalized to sorted cell number, and only after that were true diversity and Gini coefficients computed with the tcR R package. The overlap coefficient, calculated on TCRB nucleotide sequences, was used to quantify repertoire sharing. Out-of-frame TCRB sequences from naive cells were analyzed as a proxy for the pre-selection repertoire. Here the immuneACCESS table is served through TCRdb, limited to in-frame sequences with V and J called. Missing clones are a known gap in these copies; in checked studies unresolved V genes cover under half, and the rest lacks a known reason. V and J calls and clone size are those listed in that table; D and trimming were worked out from the DNA. The sample yields about 260,000 clones; around 20% were counted once. Clones ranked in the top ten supply 0.028% of the sample.

Each donor gave one peripheral blood draw, averaging about 120 mL, which was collected into heparinised tubes. A BD FACSAria II and a panel including CD45RO, CCR7, CD25, CD127, CD95 and CD27 were used to sort naive, central memory, regulatory and stem cell-like memory CD4+ T cells. A purity above 98% was achieved for all sorted populations. PBMCs were separated immediately by Lymphoprep density gradient centrifugation and were stained directly, without being cultured. Samples were stained and sorted in pairs, with one healthy donor and one patient per experiment, so that batch effects were minimized. Concerning this clone itself: Its antigen remains undetermined. No per-base quality is available; no much larger clone lies one base away.

This sequence was found in a woman in her thirties or forties with type 1 diabetes. The receptor chain draws on TRBV28 and TRBJ1-2; the best D guess is TRBD1, with 5 bases matching. Sequences were obtained from naive CD4+ T cells from blood. This specimen's cell subset or site label, interpreted: true naive CD4+ T cells. The encoded CDR3 is CASTPDSSLRGYTF. In nucleotide form, the sequence is TGTGCCAGCACTCCTGACAGTTCCCTACGAGGCTACACCTTC.